Included here is one T cell receptor (beta chain) sequence, with context. Its antigen is currently unknown. Data came from immunoSEQ multiplex PCR; TCRdb stores just in-frame clones and leaves some out. Counted here are about 130,000 clones, approximately 85% occurring once; the ten biggest clones make up roughly 6.1%. The analysis combined second doses at about 4 or about 12 weeks. The sample originates from a study of T cell responses to AZD1222 COVID-19 vaccine. Germline V gives CDR1 LNHNV, CDR2 YYDKDF (reference sequence). V shed 5 bases and J 3 bases; nucleotides not matched to a gene: 12. The CDR3 is 16 residues long. The study, taken as a whole, reports: There were mostly white British donors and more females than males, and clonal diversity was possibly underestimated.

The rearrangement joins TRBV15 to TRBJ1-2, with 7 positions matching TRBD1. Sequenced here: peripheral blood, sampled 28 days after the second AZD1222 dose. The TCR was taken from an adult who received the AZD1222 COVID-19 vaccine. Here the CDR3 DNA reads TGTGCCACCAGCTCCAACGGAGGGGGCCGGGACTATGGCTACACCTTC. Protein: CATSSNGGGRDYGYTF.